This T cell receptor (beta chain) was documented in a study of blood T cells in healthy people across ages. A sample-barcoded 5' primer and a J-beta primer mix were used in a second PCR of roughly 6 to 11 cycles. A template-switch adaptor containing 12 random nucleotides labeled each cDNA molecule. TCRdb itself ran the 5' RACE reads through MiXCR, one entry per CDR3 protein. This table holds approximately 1,100,000 distinct CDR3 sequences, 45% found once. Germline loops: CDR1 SGHRS, CDR2 YFSETQ. V was trimmed by 1 base and J by 4 bases, leaving 7 bases between them. This CDR3 region has 13 residues. The individuals who served as donors were healthy Caucasians living in Russia, aged roughly 6 to 90. Every donor provided around 10 milliliters of peripheral blood.

Sequencing was performed on blood. The chain is built from TRBV5-1 and TRBJ2-3, with no clear D. This TCR was recovered from a woman between 55 and 75 years old in good health. The CDR3 is CASSLYGSDTQYF. CDR3 sequence (DNA): TGCGCCAGCAGCTTGTACGGCTCAGATACGCAGTATTTT.